This T cell receptor beta chain comes out of a study of OX40 agonist ivuxolimab in advanced cancers. Study summary: Age averaged around 54 years (range roughly 20 to 90), and roughly 80% were male.

Clones were sequenced by immunoSEQ multiplex PCR, and TCRdb holds only the in-frame ones, with some missing. The sample gives some 83,000 clones, roughly nine tenths of which show up once; approximately 0.69% is in the top ten. Points from the study as a whole: In CD8+ T cells, expanded clones were on average more numerous than in CD4+.

Comment on this clone: Its antigen is unknown.

Collection of blood occurred at baseline, at cycle 4 day 1, and at cycle 7 day 1. Sequencing used CD4+ or CD8+ T cells sorted from blood, obtained in a trial of the OX40 agonist ivuxolimab. The receptor's source is an adult with an advanced solid tumor such as melanoma, head and neck, liver or kidney cancer.

CDR3 nucleotides: TGTGCCAGCAGCTTAGCGGGAGGGCACACCGGGGAGCTGTTTTTT. Protein sequence: CASSLAGGHTGELFF. The J gene is TRBJ2-2, the V gene TRBV7-3; 9 nucleotides align to TRBD2. The CDR3 is 15 residues long. Germline values: CDR1 SGHTA, CDR2 FQGTGA. Trimming at V came to 2 bases and at J to 3 bases, leaving 1 base not matched to a gene.